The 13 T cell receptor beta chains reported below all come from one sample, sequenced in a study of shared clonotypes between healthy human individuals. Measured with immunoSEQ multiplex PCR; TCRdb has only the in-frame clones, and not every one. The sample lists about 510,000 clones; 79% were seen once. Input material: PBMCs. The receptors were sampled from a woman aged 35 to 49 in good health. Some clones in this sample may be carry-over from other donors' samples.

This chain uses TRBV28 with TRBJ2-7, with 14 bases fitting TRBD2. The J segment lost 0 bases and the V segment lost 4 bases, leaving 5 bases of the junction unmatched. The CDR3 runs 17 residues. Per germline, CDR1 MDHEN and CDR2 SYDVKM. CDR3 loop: CASSSPGTSGSSYEQYF. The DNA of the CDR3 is TGTGCCAGCAGTTCCCCCGGGACTAGCGGGAGCTCCTACGAGCAGTACTTC.

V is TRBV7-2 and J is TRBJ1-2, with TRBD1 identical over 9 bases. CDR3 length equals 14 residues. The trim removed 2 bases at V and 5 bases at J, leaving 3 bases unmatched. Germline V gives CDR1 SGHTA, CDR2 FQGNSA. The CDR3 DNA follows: TGTGCCAGCAGCTTAAGGACAGGGGAATATGGCTACACCTTC. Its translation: CASSLRTGEYGYTF.

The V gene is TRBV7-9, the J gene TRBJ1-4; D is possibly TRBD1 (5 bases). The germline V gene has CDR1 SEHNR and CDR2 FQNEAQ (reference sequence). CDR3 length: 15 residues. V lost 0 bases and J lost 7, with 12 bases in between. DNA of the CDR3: TGTGCCAGCAGCTTAGCCCGGACATCGGCTGAAAAACTGTTTTTT. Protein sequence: CASSLARTSAEKLFF.

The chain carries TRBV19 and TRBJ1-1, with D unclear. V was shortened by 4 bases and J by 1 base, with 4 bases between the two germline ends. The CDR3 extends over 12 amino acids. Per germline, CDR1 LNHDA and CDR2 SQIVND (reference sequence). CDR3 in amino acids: CASSNQNTEAFF. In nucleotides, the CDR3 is TGTGCCAGTAGTAACCAGAACACTGAAGCTTTCTTT. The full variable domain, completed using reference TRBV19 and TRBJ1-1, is DGGITQSPKYLFRKEGQNVTLSCEQNLNHDAMYWYRQDPGQGLRLIYYSQIVNDFQKGDIAEGYSVSREKKESFPLTVTSAQKNPTAFYLCASSNQNTEAFFGQGTRLTVV.

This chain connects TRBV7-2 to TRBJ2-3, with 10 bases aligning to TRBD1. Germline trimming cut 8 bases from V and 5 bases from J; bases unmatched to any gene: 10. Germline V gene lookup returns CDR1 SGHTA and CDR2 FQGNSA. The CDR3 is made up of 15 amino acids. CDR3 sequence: CASQRETGGGDTQYF. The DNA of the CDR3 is TGTGCCAGCCAGCGGGAGACAGGGGGCGGAGATACGCAGTATTTT.

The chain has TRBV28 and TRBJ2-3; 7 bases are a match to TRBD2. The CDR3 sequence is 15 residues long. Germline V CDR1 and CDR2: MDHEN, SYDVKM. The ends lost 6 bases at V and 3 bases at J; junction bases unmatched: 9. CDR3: CASRGEGRSTDTQYF. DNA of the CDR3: TGTGCCAGCAGGGGGGAGGGAAGGAGTACAGATACGCAGTATTTT.

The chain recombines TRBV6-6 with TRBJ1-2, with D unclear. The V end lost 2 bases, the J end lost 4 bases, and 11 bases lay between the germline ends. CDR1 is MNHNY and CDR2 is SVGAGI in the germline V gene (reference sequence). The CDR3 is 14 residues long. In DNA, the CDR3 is TGTGCCAGCAGTTACGAGGGAGAAGGCTATGGCTACACCTTC. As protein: CASSYEGEGYGYTF.

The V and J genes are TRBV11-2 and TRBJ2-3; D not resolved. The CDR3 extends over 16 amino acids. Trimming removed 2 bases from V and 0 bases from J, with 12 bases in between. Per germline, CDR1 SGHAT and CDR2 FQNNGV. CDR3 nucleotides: TGTGCCAGCAGCTTAACCCCTACCCCAAGCACAGATACGCAGTATTTT. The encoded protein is CASSLTPTPSTDTQYF. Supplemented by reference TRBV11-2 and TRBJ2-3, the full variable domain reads EAGVAQSPRYKIIEKRQSVAFWCNPISGHATLYWYQQILGQGPKLLIQFQNNGVVDDSQLPKDRFSAERLKGVDSTLKIQPAKLEDSAVYLCASSLTPTPSTDTQYFGPGTRLTVL.

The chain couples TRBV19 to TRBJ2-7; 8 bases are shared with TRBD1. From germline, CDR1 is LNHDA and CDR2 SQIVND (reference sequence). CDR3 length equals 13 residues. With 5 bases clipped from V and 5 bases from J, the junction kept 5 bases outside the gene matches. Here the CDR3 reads CASSADRENEQYF. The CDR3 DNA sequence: TGTGCCAGTAGTGCGGACAGGGAGAACGAGCAGTACTTC.

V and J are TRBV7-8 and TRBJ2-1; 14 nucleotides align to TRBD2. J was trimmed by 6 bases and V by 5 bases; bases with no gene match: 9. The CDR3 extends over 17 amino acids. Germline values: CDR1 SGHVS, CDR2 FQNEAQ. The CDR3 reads CASSTGTSGSLANEQFF. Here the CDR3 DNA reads TGTGCCAGCAGCACCGGGACTAGCGGGAGTTTGGCCAATGAGCAGTTCTTC.

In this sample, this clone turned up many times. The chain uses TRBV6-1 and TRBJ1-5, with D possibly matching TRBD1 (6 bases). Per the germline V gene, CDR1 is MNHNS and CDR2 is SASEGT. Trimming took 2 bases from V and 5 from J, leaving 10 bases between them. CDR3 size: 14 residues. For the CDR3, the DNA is TGTGCCAGCAGTGAATGGGGGCGCGATCAGCCCCAGCATTTT. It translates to CASSEWGRDQPQHF.

The CDR3 protein is CAASGGESGANVLTF. CDR3 sequence (DNA): TGTGCCGCAAGTGGTGGGGAATCTGGGGCCAACGTCCTGACTTTC. The V call is TRBV6-1, the J call TRBJ2-6; D gene unclear. Germline V lookup: CDR1 MNHNS, CDR2 SASEGT. Trimming took off 11 bases at V and 1 base at J, with 15 bases between the two ends. The CDR3 has 15 amino acids.

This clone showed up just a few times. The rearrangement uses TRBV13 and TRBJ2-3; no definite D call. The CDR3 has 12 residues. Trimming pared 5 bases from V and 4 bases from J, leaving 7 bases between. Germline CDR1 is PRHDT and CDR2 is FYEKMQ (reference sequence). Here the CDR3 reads CASSLGSDTQYF. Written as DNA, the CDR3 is TGTGCCAGCAGCCTCGGGTCAGATACGCAGTATTTT.